This TCR beta chain appears in the sequencing data of a study of blood T cells in healthy people across ages. Primed by a sample-barcoded 5' primer and a J-beta primer mix, a second PCR proceeded for 7 to 11 cycles. TCRdb used MiXCR to reprocess the 5' RACE reads, holding one entry per CDR3 protein. The sample yields roughly 1.5 million distinct CDR3 sequences, 40% to 45% seen once. General study results and limits: Diversity figures based on one million T cells were deemed too low. Reliance upon unsorted PBMCs precluded definitive naive versus antigen-experienced comparison. TCR beta diversity, measured per million T cells, fell in a roughly linear way with age.

A note on this clonotype: What it recognizes is unknown.

Per the germline V gene, CDR1 is PRHDT and CDR2 is FYEKMQ (reference sequence). Trimming removed 5 bases at V and 2 bases at J, with 14 bases between. The CDR3 covers 15 residues. PBMCs were isolated at a quantity of at least 7 million per sample. J is TRBJ2-3 and V is TRBV13; TRBD1 is a possible D gene (5 bases). This receptor was identified in a woman younger than 30 in good health. Sequencing was carried out using blood. The CDR3 loop reads CASSTTGQHTDTQYF. CDR3 DNA sequence: TGTGCCAGCAGCACCACAGGACAACACACAGATACGCAGTATTTT. Variable domain in full (rest from reference TRBV13 and TRBJ2-3): AAGVIQSPRHLIKEKRETATLKCYPIPRHDTVYWYQQGPGQDPQFLISFYEKMQSDKGSIPDRFSAQQFSDYHSELNMSSLELGDSALYFCASSTTGQHTDTQYFGPGTRLTVL.